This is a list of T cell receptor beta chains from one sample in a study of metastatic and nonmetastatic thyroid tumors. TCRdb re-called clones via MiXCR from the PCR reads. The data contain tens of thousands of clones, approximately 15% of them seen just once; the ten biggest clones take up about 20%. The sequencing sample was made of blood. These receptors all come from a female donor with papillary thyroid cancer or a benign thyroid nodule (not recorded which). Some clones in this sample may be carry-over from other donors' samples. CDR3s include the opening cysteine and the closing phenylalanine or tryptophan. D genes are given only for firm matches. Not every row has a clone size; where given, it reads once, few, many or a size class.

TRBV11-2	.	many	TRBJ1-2	TGTGCCAGCAGCTTAGTGGGTCCTCAGAGGGTGGACTATGGCTACACCTTC	CASSLVGPQRVDYGYTF
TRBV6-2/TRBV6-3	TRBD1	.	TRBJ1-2	TGTGCCAGCAGAACCGACAGGGGAGTATCTGATGGCTACACCTTC	CASRTDRGVSDGYTF
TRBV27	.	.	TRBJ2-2	TGTGCCAGCAGTTCCCATCTAGGGGGAGGCGGGGAGCTGTTTTTT	CASSSHLGGGGELFF
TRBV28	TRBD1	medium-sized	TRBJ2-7	TGTGCCAGCAGCACATTTACAGGGGGCCGCGGCGACGAGCAGTACTTC	CASSTFTGGRGDEQYF
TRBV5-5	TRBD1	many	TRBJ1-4	TGTGCCAGCAGCTTGGCAGGGACAGGGGCAACTAATGAAAAACTGTTTTTT	CASSLAGTGATNEKLFF
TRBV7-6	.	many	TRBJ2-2	TGTGCCAGCAGCTTAGTTGCGGTTTTAGGTTACACCGGGGAGCTGTTTTTT	CASSLVAVLGYTGELFF
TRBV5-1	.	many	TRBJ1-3	TGCGCCAGCAGCTTGTTTGCGGGAAACACCATATATTTT	CASSLFAGNTIYF
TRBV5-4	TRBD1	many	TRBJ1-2	TGTGCCAGCAGCTTGAGTTTAGGGGGCTTATATGGCTATGGCTACACCTTC	CASSLSLGGLYGYGYTF
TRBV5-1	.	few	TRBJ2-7	TGCGCCAGCAGCTTGGTGGGCGTTGTCCACGAGCAGTACTTC	CASSLVGVVHEQYF
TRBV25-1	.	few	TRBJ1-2	TGTGCCAGCAGTGAATTCGATGGTAGCGGAGACTATGGCTACACCTTC	CASSEFDGSGDYGYTF
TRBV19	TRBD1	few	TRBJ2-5	TGTGCCAGTAGTCCAGGGACAGGGGGCAGGGAGACCCAGTACTTC	CASSPGTGGRETQYF
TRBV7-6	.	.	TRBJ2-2	TGTGCCAGCAGCTTATCCTCCCTAGGGACCGGGGAGCTGTTTTTT	CASSLSSLGTGELFF
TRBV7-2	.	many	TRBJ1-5	TGTGCCAGCAGCATCGAAGGGGAGCGGCCCCAGCATTTT	CASSIEGERPQHF
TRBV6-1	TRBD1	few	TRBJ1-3	TGTGCTAGCAGAACCGGGACAGCCCATTGTGGAAACACCATATATTTT	CASRTGTAHCGNTIYF
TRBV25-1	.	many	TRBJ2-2	TGTGCCAGCAGTGAACAGGGAACGAACACCGGGGAGCTGTTTTTT	CASSEQGTNTGELFF
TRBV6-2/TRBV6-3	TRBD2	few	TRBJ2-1	TGTGCCTGCAGTTCGTCCCCCGGGACTATGACCTACAATGAGCAGTTCTTC	CACSSSPGTMTYNEQFF
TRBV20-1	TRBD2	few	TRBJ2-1	TGCAGTGCTAGACCGGGACTAGCGGGAAAAAGGCTCTACAATGAGCAGTTCTTC	CSARPGLAGKRLYNEQFF
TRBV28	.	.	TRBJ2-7	TGTGCCAGCTCCGCAGGGACCGAGCGACAGTACTTC	CASSAGTERQYF
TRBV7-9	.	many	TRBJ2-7	TGTGCCAGCAGCTTAGCCCCCTCGGGCTACGAGCAGTACTTC	CASSLAPSGYEQYF
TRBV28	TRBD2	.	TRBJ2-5	TGTGCCAGCAGTTTTCTGACTAGCGGCCAAGAGACCCAGTACTTC	CASSFLTSGQETQYF
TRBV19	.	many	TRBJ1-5	TGTGCCAGTAGCCCAGGGGCAGGCCGGGAGCCCCAGCATTTT	CASSPGAGREPQHF
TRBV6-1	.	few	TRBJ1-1	TGTGCCAGCAGTCGCGTCGTCTTTAACATGAACACTGAAGCTTTCTTT	CASSRVVFNMNTEAFF
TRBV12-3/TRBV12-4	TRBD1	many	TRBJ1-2	TGTGCCAGCACCTTCGGGACAGGGGGCGACTATGGCTACACCTTC	CASTFGTGGDYGYTF
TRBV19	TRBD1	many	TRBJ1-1	TGTGCCAGTAATATACAGGGGCAGGACACTGAAGCTTTCTTT	CASNIQGQDTEAFF
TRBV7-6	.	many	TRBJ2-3	TGTGCCAGCAGTCCAAGCCCCGGGCGGGATAGCACAGATACGCAGTATTTT	CASSPSPGRDSTDTQYF
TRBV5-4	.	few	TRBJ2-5	TGTGCCAGCAGCTCCGTGGTGCCGGGGGAGACCCAGTACTTC	CASSSVVPGETQYF
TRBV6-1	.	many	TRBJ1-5	TGTGCCAGCGTCGACAGCCCTACAAGACCCCAGCATTTT	CASVDSPTRPQHF
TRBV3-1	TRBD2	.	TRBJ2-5	TGTGCCAGCAGCCAAGAGGGTAGCGGGGAGAGGGAGACCCAGTACTTC	CASSQEGSGERETQYF